Presented here are 25 T cell receptor beta chains from one specimen sequenced in a study of PD-1 blockade in classical Hodgkin lymphoma. Each and every patient relapsed after autologous stem cell transplantation, and patients got differing brentuximab vedotin exposure. Method: immunoSEQ multiplex PCR; TCRdb's copy keeps in-frame clones and lacks some. The data hold around 13,000 clones, with around 87% observed a single time. The starting material was peripheral blood mononuclear cells (PBMCs), obtained at baseline. Receptors were obtained from a human donor with classical Hodgkin lymphoma.

The rearrangement joins TRBV18 to TRBJ2-5; 9 nucleotides agree with TRBD1. The end of the DNA is better explained by TRBJ2-7, so the J call may be wrong. The CDR3 sequence is 14 residues long. The germline CDR1 and CDR2 sequences are KGHSH and LQKENI. The CDR3 DNA follows: TGTGCCAGCTCAACTAGACAGGGGGGCTACGAGCAGTACTTC. The encoded protein is CASSTRQGGYEQYF.

Points on this clone: It is unclear where the CDR3 begins or ends on the DNA, so no DNA is shown, and the CDR3 is as TCRdb lists it. The chain links TRBV12-5 to TRBJ2-3. The CDR3 totals 15 residues, both ends included. Germline V lookup: CDR1 LGHNT, CDR2 FRNRAP. The CDR3 spells CASGLVLRATDTQYF.

The chain joins TRBV19 to TRBJ1-5, with a weak D call TRBD1 (6 bases). Germline CDR1 LNHDA, CDR2 SQIVND (reference sequence). The CDR3 loop spans 16 amino acids. V shed 3 bases and J shed 5 bases, with 17 bases lying between them. CDR3 in amino acids: CASSIYGRGYDQPQHF. CDR3 bases: TGTGCCAGTAGTATCTATGGTAGGGGGTACGATCAGCCCCAGCATTTT.

The rearrangement joins TRBV19 to TRBJ2-1; D may match TRBD1 or TRBD2 (5 bases each). Trimming stripped 5 bases from V and 6 bases from J, with 14 bases between. This CDR3 is built from 14 residues. CDR1 is LNHDA and CDR2 is SQIVND in the germline V gene (reference sequence). CDR3 loop: CASSARRDPNEQFF. The DNA for the CDR3 is TGTGCCAGTAGTGCCAGAAGGGACCCCAATGAGCAGTTCTTC.

This clone was seen only a few times. This chain joins TRBV6-1 and TRBJ1-1; TRBD1 aligns across 8 bases. V lost 7 bases to trimming and J lost 6 bases; unmatched junction nucleotides: 10. The CDR3 consists of 14 residues. Germline values: CDR1 MNHNS, CDR2 SASEGT. The CDR3 nucleotides read TGTGCCAGCAACAGACAGGGGCAGGCGGCTGAAGCTTTCTTT. Amino acid sequence: CASNRQGQAAEAFF.

The table lists this clone with a few counts. CDR3 nucleotide sequence: TGTGCCAGCAGCGTAGACTCGGTCCCCTACGAGCAGTACTTC. It specifies CASSVDSVPYEQYF. V gene TRBV9 combines with J gene TRBJ2-7; no clear D. V lost 0 bases and J lost 2, with 9 bases in between. The CDR3 runs 14 residues. Germline V gene sequence: CDR1 SGDLS, CDR2 YYNGEE.

The V and J genes are TRBV10-3 and TRBJ2-4; D is ambiguous. The germline V and J ends were trimmed by 0 bases and 6 bases, with 6 bases remaining between them. CDR1 ENHRY and CDR2 SYGVKD come from the germline V gene. The CDR3 sequence is 13 residues long. CDR3 loop: CAISESMINIQYF. CDR3 sequence (DNA): TGTGCCATCAGTGAGTCTATGATAAACATTCAGTACTTC.

This sequence joins TRBV29-1 and TRBJ1-2; D is unclear. There are 10 residues in the CDR3. Between the trimmed V and J ends, which lost 5 bases and 8 bases, there was a span of 9 bases. Germline V CDR1 and CDR2: SQVTM, ANQGSEA. The DNA for the CDR3 is TGCAGCGTTTCAACCCTCGGCTACACCTTC. Its translation is CSVSTLGYTF.

V and J are TRBV27 and TRBJ2-6, with TRBD1 matching 10 bases. Unmatched junction bases numbered 0, after V lost 4 bases and J lost 0 bases. The CDR3 sequence is 16 residues long. In germline, CDR1 is MNHEY, CDR2 SMNVEV (reference sequence). Here the CDR3 reads CASSWTGGSGANVLTF. The CDR3 DNA reads as TGTGCCAGCAGTTGGACAGGGGGCTCTGGGGCCAACGTCCTGACTTTC.

The chain recombines TRBV29-1 with TRBJ2-7; tentative D call: TRBD2 (5 bases). From germline, CDR1 is SQVTM and CDR2 ANQGSEA. This CDR3 spans 13 amino acids. Trimming took off 4 bases at V and 6 bases at J, with 16 bases between the two ends. CDR3 bases: TGCAGCGTTGGGTCCGGGGAAGATGGCGAGCAGTACTTC. This translates into CSVGSGEDGEQYF.

V gene TRBV5-6 combines with J gene TRBJ2-7; D unclear. The CDR3 length is 12 residues. Trimming stripped 1 base from V and 3 bases from J, with 5 bases between. Germline V gene sequence: CDR1 SGHDT, CDR2 YYEEEE. Here the CDR3 DNA reads TGTGCCAGCAGCTTGCTGAGCTACGAGCAGTACTTC. It translates to CASSLLSYEQYF.

This clone was recorded only once. The V and J genes are TRBV13 and TRBJ1-1; D uncertain. This CDR3 region has 18 residues. Germline V CDR1 and CDR2: PRHDT, FYEKMQ (reference sequence). Trimming left V 4 bases short and J 1 base short, with 22 bases between. CDR3 sequence (DNA): TGTGCCAGCAGCTATGGAACCGTGGCAGCTCCTCCGAACACTGAAGCTTTCTTT. Translation: CASSYGTVAAPPNTEAFF.

This clone was seen just once. The chain recombines TRBV6-5 with TRBJ2-3; D uncertain. The germline V gene encodes CDR1 MNHEY and CDR2 SVGAGI. V was trimmed by 2 bases and J by 0 bases, leaving 9 bases between them. The CDR3 extends over 15 amino acids. The CDR3 coding sequence is TGTGCCAGCAGTTACGAGGACCCTAGCACAGATACGCAGTATTTT. It encodes CASSYEDPSTDTQYF.

V is TRBV7-3 and J is TRBJ2-1; either TRBD1 or TRBD2 may supply D (7 bases each). Between the trimmed V and J ends, which lost 5 bases and 7 bases, there was a span of 12 bases. This CDR3 contains 13 residues. The germline gives CDR1 SGHTA, CDR2 FQGTGA. CDR3 region: CASSPRGGNEQFF. DNA for the CDR3: TGTGCCAGCAGCCCCAGGGGGGGGAATGAGCAGTTCTTC.

The chain uses TRBV19 and TRBJ2-5; D perhaps matches TRBD1 (6 bases). The CDR3 length is 17 residues. Trimming took off 1 base at V and 0 bases at J, with 15 bases between the two ends. Germline CDR1 and CDR2: LNHDA and SQIVND (reference sequence). CDR3 region: CASSIAGTPYNQETQYF. The CDR3 bases are TGTGCCAGTAGTATAGCCGGGACACCCTATAACCAAGAGACCCAGTACTTC.

The chain recombines TRBV18 with TRBJ2-5; tentative D call: TRBD1 (5 bases). V dropped 3 bases and J dropped 5 bases, with 19 bases sitting between them. CDR3 length: 16 residues. CDR1 and CDR2 from the germline V gene are KGHSH and LQKENI. The CDR3, as DNA: TGTGCCAGCTCACCGATACAGATTGGAGCAGGGGAGACCCAGTACTTC. Translating gives CASSPIQIGAGETQYF.

The chain employs TRBV5-1 and TRBJ1-1, with 8 bases fitting TRBD1. Trimming removed 4 bases from V and 1 base from J; junction bases left unmatched: 6. The CDR3 is 15 amino acids. The germline CDR1 and CDR2 sequences are SGHRS and YFSETQ. The CDR3 region has the DNA TGCGCCAGCAGCACCATAGGGACAGGGAACACTGAAGCTTTCTTT. Translating it yields CASSTIGTGNTEAFF.

A few counts support this clone. The sample holds other DNA sequences that translate to the same CDR3. The rearrangement joins TRBV30 to TRBJ2-3; TRBD2 agrees at 9 bases. Germline V gene lookup returns CDR1 GTSNPN and CDR2 SVGIG (reference sequence). Trimming at V came to 3 bases and at J to 2 bases, leaving 3 bases not matched to a gene. This CDR3 is 14 amino acids long. In DNA, the CDR3 is TGTGCCTGGAGGACTAGCGGCTCCACAGATACGCAGTATTTT. It is translated as CAWRTSGSTDTQYF.

This clone appeared a single time. The chain carries TRBV5-1 and TRBJ1-2; D gene unclear. The V and J ends lost 0 bases and 3 bases respectively, with 18 bases between them. This CDR3 comprises 17 residues. Per germline, CDR1 SGHRS and CDR2 YFSETQ. CDR3: CASSLGTRNPRDYGYTF. The CDR3, as DNA: TGCGCCAGCAGCTTGGGGACCCGCAACCCTAGGGACTATGGCTACACCTTC.

This clone came up a few times. V is TRBV16 and J is TRBJ2-7; D might be TRBD1 or TRBD2, each matching 5 bases. The CDR3 is 14 residues long. The V and J ends lost 0 bases and 5 bases respectively, with 11 bases between them. Germline lookup yields CDR1 KGHSY and CDR2 FQNENV. The CDR3 sequence is CASSQSRQGDEQYF. The CDR3 region has the DNA TGTGCCAGCAGCCAATCGAGGCAGGGAGACGAGCAGTACTTC.

V and J are TRBV10-1 and TRBJ2-1, with 14 positions matching TRBD2. Germline V gives CDR1 WNHNN, CDR2 SYGVQD (reference sequence). After removal of 6 bases from V and 7 bases from J, the junction contained 8 bases not matched to a gene. The CDR3 has 16 amino acids. The CDR3 coding sequence is TGCGCCAGCAGCCCAGGACTAGCGGGAGGACGGAATGAGCAGTTCTTC. Protein: CASSPGLAGGRNEQFF.

J is TRBJ1-2 and V is TRBV15, with TRBD1 matching over 7 bases. The CDR3 has 18 residues. Per the germline V gene, CDR1 is LNHNV and CDR2 is YYDKDF (reference sequence). Germline trimming cut 5 bases from V and 4 bases from J; bases unmatched to any gene: 19. The CDR3 sequence is CATSPRGPDGWYTYGYTF. CDR3 coding DNA: TGTGCCACCAGCCCAAGGGGGCCGGACGGTTGGTACACCTATGGCTACACCTTC.

This chain joins TRBV4-1 and TRBJ2-2, with 7 positions matching TRBD1. CDR3 size: 17 residues. Germline V gene lookup returns CDR1 MGHRA and CDR2 YSYEKL. Germline trimming cut 2 bases from V and 6 bases from J; bases unmatched to any gene: 12. This CDR3 reads CASSQPNPTGWPGELFF. CDR3 nucleotides: TGCGCCAGCAGCCAACCAAACCCGACAGGGTGGCCCGGGGAGCTGTTTTTT.

The chain uses TRBV4-1 and TRBJ2-7, with D unclear. With 0 bases removed from V and 4 bases from J, the gap between germline ends came to 19 bases. The V gene's germline CDR1 is MGHRA and CDR2 YSYEKL. The CDR3 spans 17 residues. The CDR3 here is CASSQDSSATGPYEQYF. The CDR3 region has the DNA TGCGCCAGCAGCCAAGATTCCTCGGCAACCGGACCTTACGAGCAGTACTTC.

This clone was detected only a few times. The chain carries TRBV29-1 and TRBJ1-1; D is perhaps TRBD1 (5 bases). Trimming left V 7 bases short and J 0 bases short, with 6 bases between. In germline, CDR1 is SQVTM, CDR2 ANQGSEA. The CDR3 is 11 amino acids. CDR3 sequence (DNA): TGCAGCGGACAGATGAACACTGAAGCTTTCTTT. It yields the protein CSGQMNTEAFF.